These 16 T cell receptor beta chains came from one sample sequenced in a study of blood T cells in healthy people across ages. The second PCR ran about 7 to 12 cycles with a sample-barcoded 5' primer and J-beta primers. TCRdb reprocessed the 5' RACE reads via MiXCR and lists one record per CDR3 protein. The sample lists roughly 700,000 distinct CDR3 sequences, 20% to 30% seen once, with roughly 9% in the top ten. This sample was shared with a second study, whose subject was T cells of mothers and their children.

Sequencing was done on a sample of blood. The receptors were sampled from a boy aged 10-17 years in good health.

This clonotype appeared a few times. V and J are TRBV10-1 and TRBJ2-1; D not resolved. Germline V gene lookup returns CDR1 WNHNN and CDR2 SYGVQD (reference sequence). The CDR3 loop spans 13 amino acids. Trimming stripped 4 bases from V and 9 bases from J, with 13 bases between. The CDR3 DNA sequence: TGCGCCAGCAGTGTGGGTGGAAACGGTGAGCAGTTCTTC. This sequence encodes CASSVGGNGEQFF.

This clonotype was picked up a small number of times. The chain joins TRBV6-8 to TRBJ1-2; no firm D call. CDR3 size: 14 residues. The germline gives CDR1 MNHGY, CDR2 SAAAGT. V was pared by 0 bases and J by 4 bases, with 9 bases between. As DNA, the CDR3 is TGTGCCAGCAGTTACTCAGGGAATAGCTATGGCTACACCTTC. Its translation is CASSYSGNSYGYTF.

This clonotype was observed a few times. One junction end disagrees with the germline gene, perhaps due to a read error. The chain recombines TRBV6-2 or TRBV6-3 with TRBJ2-1; 8 bases are a match to TRBD2. This CDR3 region has 21 residues. The germline V gene has CDR1 MNHEY and CDR2 SVGEGT. The CDR3 is CASSYSKGLASGLLFGETRYF. The CDR3 bases are TGTGCCAGCAGTTACTCGAAAGGTTTGGCTAGCGGGTTGCTTTTCGGGGAGACCCGGTACTTC.

DNA for the CDR3: TGTGCCAGCAGTCGAACAGGGGAAGGAGCCAAAAACATTCAGTACTTC. Protein product: CASSRTGEGAKNIQYF. The chain is built from TRBV12-3 or TRBV12-4 and TRBJ2-4; 7 bases are shared with TRBD1. CDR3 length: 16 residues. The J segment lost 0 bases and the V segment lost 5 bases, leaving 7 bases of the junction unmatched.

The chain is built from TRBV28 and TRBJ2-5; TRBD2 matches 9 bases. The J call may be faulty, since TRBJ2-1 better matches the DNA end. This CDR3 comprises 15 residues. Germline lookup yields CDR1 MDHEN and CDR2 SYDVKM. The CDR3: CAGLPAGGVMNEQFF. CDR3 bases: TGTGCCGGATTACCGGCGGGAGGGGTTATGAATGAGCAGTTCTTC.

This clonotype was found a few times. The chain carries TRBV27 and TRBJ1-2, with D perhaps matching TRBD1 (6 bases). Between the trimmed V and J ends, which lost 0 bases and 8 bases, there was a span of 10 bases. Looked up from germline, CDR1 is MNHEY and CDR2 is SMNVEV (reference sequence). The CDR3 runs 13 residues. The CDR3, as DNA: TGTGCCAGCAGTTTATCGGCAGGGGACGGCTACACCTTC. It specifies CASSLSAGDGYTF.

This clonotype was seen only a few times. This sequence joins TRBV10-3 and TRBJ2-7, with 12 bases lining up with TRBD2. V shed 3 bases and J 6 bases; nucleotides not matched to a gene: 9. CDR3 length equals 16 residues. Germline loops: CDR1 ENHRY, CDR2 SYGVKD. This CDR3 is CAISDTSGRNPLEQYF. The CDR3 bases are TGTGCCATCAGTGATACTAGCGGGAGGAATCCGCTCGAGCAGTACTTC.

This chain joins TRBV4-2 and TRBJ2-7, with D possibly matching TRBD2 (7 bases). This CDR3 has 17 amino acids. V gave up 4 bases and J gave up 3 bases, with 22 bases separating them. Germline V gene data show CDR1 as LGHNA and CDR2 as YNFKEQ. The CDR3 loop is CASSRNPGGQLNYEQYF. The CDR3 bases are TGTGCCAGCAGCCGAAACCCCGGGGGGCAACTCAACTACGAGCAGTACTTC.

This clonotype has only a few counts. This sequence joins TRBV7-8 and TRBJ2-6, with D hard to call. Germline CDR1 SGHVS, CDR2 FQNEAQ. The CDR3 loop spans 16 amino acids. V lost 1 base, J lost 7 bases, and 14 bases lay in between. The CDR3 region has the DNA TGTGCCAGCAGCTTAGTCGAGATTTCGGCCGCCAACGTCCTGACTTTC. Translating it yields CASSLVEISAANVLTF.

This chain connects TRBV7-2 to TRBJ2-3; 8 bases match TRBD2. The CDR3 is 16 amino acids. The germline CDR1 and CDR2 sequences are SGHTA and FQGNSA. With 7 bases clipped from V and 2 bases from J, the junction kept 11 bases outside the gene matches. CDR3 sequence: CASNPWIAGYTDTQYF. The CDR3 DNA reads as TGTGCCAGCAACCCTTGGATAGCGGGGTACACAGATACGCAGTATTTT.

The chain uses TRBV24-1 and TRBJ1-4; D call uncertain. Germline assignment: CDR1 KGHDR and CDR2 SFDVKD. V gave up 5 bases and J gave up 4 bases, with 7 bases separating them. The CDR3 is 13 amino acids. CDR3 in amino acids: CATSGGFNEKLFF. CDR3 coding DNA: TGTGCCACCAGTGGGGGATTTAATGAAAAACTGTTTTTT.

In its sample, this clonotype was seen a few times. This chain joins TRBV29-1 and TRBJ2-3; D is perhaps TRBD1 or TRBD2 (5 bases each). V shed 7 bases and J shed 2 bases, with 19 bases lying between them. Germline V gives CDR1 SQVTM, CDR2 ANQGSEA. CDR3 length equals 15 residues. Here the CDR3 reads CSAPGPSPSTDTQYF. CDR3 DNA sequence: TGCAGCGCCCCGGGACCATCCCCTTCCACAGATACGCAGTATTTT.

The chain uses TRBV6-5 and TRBJ1-2, with 7 nucleotides matching TRBD1. The junction had 10 bases not matched to a gene; V was cut back by 6 bases and J by 3 bases. CDR3 length equals 15 residues. Germline CDR1 MNHEY, CDR2 SVGAGI. CDR3 nucleotides: TGTGCCAGCAGCCCGGGACAGACCCTCTACTATGGCTACACCTTC. Translating it yields CASSPGQTLYYGYTF.

This clonotype has only a few counts. V and J are TRBV7-9 and TRBJ2-7; no clear D gene. Trimming stripped 1 base from V and 1 base from J, with 8 bases between. Germline assignment: CDR1 SEHNR and CDR2 FQNEAQ (reference sequence). There are 14 residues in the CDR3. The CDR3 DNA follows: TGTGCCAGCAGCTTAGGGCCAAGATCCTACGAGCAGTACTTC. This codes for CASSLGPRSYEQYF.

This clonotype was found a few times. The rearrangement joins TRBV7-8 to TRBJ2-7; 9 positions agree with TRBD2. Germline CDR1 and CDR2: SGHVS and FQNEAQ. J was trimmed by 3 bases and V by 4 bases; bases with no gene match: 4. The CDR3 loop spans 14 amino acids. The CDR3 coding sequence is TGTGCCAGCAGCTCACTAGCGGGCCTCTACGAGCAGTACTTC. Translating it yields CASSSLAGLYEQYF.

The sample holds a few counts of this clonotype. The chain links TRBV7-2 to TRBJ1-5; D might be TRBD1 (5 bases). V lost 6 bases to trimming and J lost 6 bases, with 21 bases between them. Germline CDR1 reads SGHTA; CDR2 reads FQGNSA. This CDR3 contains 16 residues. The CDR3 bases are TGTGCCAGCAGTCAATTTGGCGGGGCGGGGATTCAGCCCCAGCATTTT. It yields the protein CASSQFGGAGIQPQHF.